The 9 T cell receptor beta chains below come from one sample, sequenced in a study of OX40 agonist ivuxolimab in advanced cancers. Only in-frame clones appear in the TCRdb table, and some are missing; sequencing was by immunoSEQ multiplex PCR. The sample records some 73,000 clones, about 87% being singletons. Sequences were derived from CD4+ or CD8+ T cells sorted from blood, sampled in a trial of the OX40 agonist ivuxolimab. Source of these receptors: an adult with an advanced solid tumor such as melanoma, head and neck, liver or kidney cancer.

This clone was observed once. The V and J genes are TRBV19 and TRBJ2-7; 9 bases match TRBD2. Germline V gives CDR1 LNHDA, CDR2 SQIVND (reference sequence). J was trimmed by 4 bases and V by 6 bases; bases with no gene match: 7. This CDR3 spans 14 amino acids. The CDR3 spells CASSDSGGPYEQYF. The DNA for the CDR3 is TGTGCCAGTAGCGATAGCGGGGGACCTTACGAGCAGTACTTC.

The V and J genes are TRBV5-1 and TRBJ2-1, with 8 bases aligning to TRBD1. Germline CDR1 and CDR2: SGHRS and YFSETQ. The CDR3 length is 15 residues. Trimming took 5 bases from V and 7 from J; bases not matched to a gene: 11. The CDR3 DNA reads as TGCGCCAGCAGTTCTAGACAGGGGATAGGGAATGAGCAGTTCTTC. Its translation: CASSSRQGIGNEQFF.

The genes are TRBV19 and TRBJ2-3; D is undetermined. Trimming stripped 4 bases from V and 1 base from J, with 12 bases between. The germline gives CDR1 LNHDA, CDR2 SQIVND (reference sequence). The CDR3 loop spans 15 amino acids. CDR3 sequence (DNA): TGTGCCAGTAGTAGCTTAGTTCGAGGCACAGATACGCAGTATTTT. It translates to CASSSLVRGTDTQYF.

The rearrangement links TRBV29-1 to TRBJ2-3, with D possibly TRBD1 on 6 matching bases. The V gene's germline CDR1 is SQVTM and CDR2 ANQGSEA. This CDR3 spans 14 amino acids. V gave up 7 bases and J gave up 3 bases, with 17 bases separating them. The CDR3 sequence is CSASGTTLTDTQYF. CDR3 nucleotide sequence: TGCAGCGCCTCCGGGACAACACTTACAGATACGCAGTATTTT.

The chain uses TRBV27 and TRBJ2-3, with a weak D call TRBD2 (7 bases). The CDR3 covers 14 residues. Per germline, CDR1 MNHEY and CDR2 SMNVEV (reference sequence). With 0 bases removed from V and 8 bases from J, the gap between germline ends came to 12 bases. CDR3 nucleotide sequence: TGTGCCAGCAGTTTATCGTGGGAGGGGGGTACGCAGTATTTT. It specifies CASSLSWEGGTQYF.

The rearrangement links TRBV28 to TRBJ2-7; 7 bases align to TRBD2. With V trimmed by 5 bases and J by 3 bases, 7 bases remained unmatched. Germline CDR1 MDHEN, CDR2 SYDVKM. The CDR3 has 14 amino acids. The CDR3 DNA sequence: TGTGCCAGCAGTCGCGTCGGGAGGATCTACGAGCAGTACTTC. Protein product: CASSRVGRIYEQYF.

V is TRBV7-2 and J is TRBJ1-1, with 9 nucleotides matching TRBD1. The CDR3 loop spans 15 amino acids. V gave up 5 bases and J gave up 6 bases; unmatched junction bases: 10. Germline V lookup: CDR1 SGHTA, CDR2 FQGNSA. CDR3 DNA: TGTGCCAGCAGCCCAAGGGACAGGGATGTCCCTGAAGCTTTCTTT. Its protein product is CASSPRDRDVPEAFF.

V gene TRBV19 combines with J gene TRBJ2-4; D call uncertain. CDR3 length equals 14 residues. Germline-derived CDR1 and CDR2 are LNHDA and SQIVND (reference sequence). V lost 3 bases and J lost 1, with 7 bases in between. CDR3 in DNA: TGTGCCAGTAGTATCAACTGGGCCAAAAACATTCAGTACTTC. It is translated as CASSINWAKNIQYF.

This clone was observed a few times. Here the CDR3 DNA reads TGTGCCAGCAGTTTACGGTTTGCGGGCTACGAGCAGTACTTC. This sequence encodes CASSLRFAGYEQYF. This chain links TRBV27 with TRBJ2-7; possibly TRBD2 for D (5 bases). The V end was cut by 2 bases, the J end by 3 bases, with 11 bases between. The CDR3 runs 14 residues. The germline gives CDR1 MNHEY, CDR2 SMNVEV (reference sequence).